This T cell receptor beta chain is drawn from a study of identical twins. The length of the CDR3 is 16 residues. Trimming removed 3 bases at V and 2 bases at J, with 17 bases between. CDR1 is LGHDT, CDR2 YNNKEL, per germline (reference sequence). From the 5' RACE reads, TCRdb called clonotypes with MiXCR, one entry per CDR3 protein. The table records about 240,000 distinct CDR3 sequences, over 9.5% of them present only once. The TCR sequence derives from a man between 45 and 60 years old in good health. The sample consisted of memory T cells sorted from blood. The V and J genes are TRBV3-1 and TRBJ2-7, with a possible D match to TRBD1 (6 bases). CDR3 nucleotide sequence: TGTGCCAGCAGCCATGAGGGGGAAACTAGGACCTACGAGCAGTACTTC. It yields the protein CASSHEGETRTYEQYF.